This note documents a single TCR beta chain sequence. Its antigen is currently unknown. Germline V gene lookup returns CDR1 SGHNT and CDR2 YYREEE (reference sequence). The length of the CDR3 is 15 residues. V lost 4 bases to trimming and J lost 2 bases, with 13 bases between them. These data are taken from a study of cytomegalovirus exposure and HLA in healthy donors. Findings and caveats of the study: Association with HLA alleles at 0.05 false discovery rate was found for 15,000 or so TCR beta sequences in a later analysis.

Use of 60 Vbeta and 13 Jbeta primers characterized the PCR. Libraries were prepared by immunoSEQ multiplex PCR; TCRdb keeps only in-frame clonotypes and omits some of them. This sample has approximately 72,000 clones, with roughly four fifths found just once. The sequence came from a man in his late teens or twenties in good health and CMV-seronegative. The V and J genes are TRBV5-4 and TRBJ2-1; D might be TRBD2 (6 bases). The sequenced sample was PBMCs. In DNA form, the CDR3 reads TGTGCCAGCAGCATGCTACGGGGGACCTACAATGAGCAGTTCTTC. Its translation: CASSMLRGTYNEQFF.